This T cell receptor beta chain is from a study of cytomegalovirus exposure and HLA in healthy donors (dated 2017 in TCRdb). A note on the overall study: An earlier analysis of about 530 of the donors reported under 300 Gb of sequence data and 100 million to 120 million unique TCR beta sequences obtained from roughly 170 million T cells. Of the approximately 370 genotyped donors, less than 90% were placed in the genetic ancestry cluster associated with self-reported Caucasian donors. A later genetic analysis used genome-wide SNP genotypes for about 60% of the roughly 700 donors, treating that subset as a discovery cohort. The study aimed to test whether signatures of past pathogen exposure could be identified by cataloging public T cell receptors. Roughly 5 DR-DQ haplotypes were handled as single units for association and clustering, since linkage in the cohort was strong. An early release covering roughly 600 HLA-typed donors comprised approximately 290 gigabases of sequencing data and 85 million or so unique TCR sequences. Donor age, sex, ethnicity and CMV serostatus were compiled together with the repertoire data. Along with the roughly 710-subject first cohort, a separate validation cohort of over 90 different subjects was used. On average, around 240,000 unique TCR beta nucleotide sequences were sequenced per donor among a few hundred genotyped donors of the cohort, with roughly 20% of those sequences being non-productive. Every repertoire in the discovery cohort had been generated on one and the same sequencing platform. The T cell repertoires of several hundred subjects were profiled by immunosequencing and related to cytomegalovirus serostatus. A later analysis re-examined previously published TCR beta repertoires from about 670 donors and added high-resolution HLA genotyping to investigate patterns of TCR occurrence. Typing coverage varied by locus: about 620-630 donors for A, B, C, DRB1 and DQB1; roughly 560 for DQA1; around 570 for DPA1; roughly 450 for DPB1. In the later analysis, no new phenotypic data were used to find candidate immune exposures; instead, reliance was placed on TCR beta sequences and their occurrence across donors. An earlier analysis of roughly 600 of the donors used high-throughput TCR beta sequencing to judge whether each TCR beta V gene segment behaved as functional or pseudogenic. HLA typing covered class I and class II loci at four-digit resolution. To predict cytomegalovirus infection status, the study combined high-throughput TCR immunosequencing, statistical association of individual TCRs with disease status, and machine learning. Broader findings and caveats from the paper: While some public TCRs were present in many individuals, most TCR sequences turned up only very rarely across donors. When HLA alleles, especially DR and DQ, strongly co-occurred, attributing TCR associations to individual alleles was difficult. Compared with equally common non-associated chains, HLA-associated TCR beta chains in a later analysis were more clonally expanded and had lower generation probabilities. Several of the top co-occurrence clusters appeared to be linked to parvovirus B19, influenza, CMV and Epstein-Barr virus, according to a later analysis. In vitro tests confirmed that a few of the cytomegalovirus-associated TCR beta chains recognize cytomegalovirus antigens. In a later genetic analysis, a missense DCLRE1C variant was associated with V-gene and J-gene trimming of TCR beta chains, and the association was replicated in an independent cohort. A group of highly shared sequence variants was considered likely to be a technical artifact of the sequencing pipeline. Cytomegalovirus status was reported to be diagnosed by the classifier with high specificity and sensitivity in both the original and validation cohorts. Because the 87-base-pair reads could not distinguish some IMGT-functional V segments, including TRBV6-2 and TRBV6-3, those segments were excluded. Because HLA typing was missing for some donors at each locus, association tests included only the typed subset. In an earlier analysis of fewer than 750 of the donors, most TCR beta V segments were observed in productive rearrangements about 90% or about 30% of the time, broadly matching IMGT annotations. In a later analysis, 16,951 TCR beta sequences were associated with specific HLA alleles at a false discovery rate of 0.05. Most CMV-associated TCR beta chains appeared to be HLA-restricted in a later analysis, and the HLA associations seemed to be driven largely by CMV exposure. Correlated functional status among segregating V segments might reflect linkage disequilibrium, but an unknown experimental factor could not be ruled out. Sequencing depth was assumed to be roughly uniform across donors in the presence/absence analyses, though that assumption may not hold. In the study, around 150 TCR beta chains were listed as associated with cytomegalovirus. According to a later analysis, TCR association rates differed among HLA loci, with DRB1 alleles showing the most associated TCRs and HLA-C alleles showing the fewest. It was suggested by the authors that the approach could potentially be generalized to other disease states and immunological phenotypes. In a later genetic analysis, fewer N-insertions in productive TCRs were reported among donors in an Asian-associated ancestry cluster than the approximately 670-donor mean. The earlier analysis of approximately 590 of the donors excluded seventeen rarely observed V segments, including chromosome 9 orphons, because counts were too low. CMV serostatus was the only immune exposure information available for the cohort. This cohort had only TCR beta chains sequenced, and the lack of alpha or paired-chain data limited which features could be detected. A further reported finding was that TCR beta sequences accurately predicted the HLA-A and HLA-B alleles for most subjects in the first cohort.

The cohort comprised 666 healthy bone marrow donors. All cohort members were sampled while nominally healthy, although unrecorded immune exposures were likely present. The donor tested CMV seronegative, placing the donor among the roughly 400 seronegative members of the cohort. A peripheral blood sample was collected from each donor, and TCR beta sequencing was performed on peripheral blood mononuclear cells. Genomic DNA extraction from the blood cell samples was performed with the Qiagen DNeasy Blood Extraction Kit. On this clone itself: Its antigen is still unknown. One base away there is no much larger clone; base qualities are not given.

At the junction V is shortened by 5 bases and J by 1 base; bases outside the gene matches: 7. The germline V gene gives CDR1 as MDHEN and CDR2 as SYDVKM. From cysteine to phenylalanine, the CDR3 is 16 amino acids long. Solely the CDR3 DNA is kept, with 48 bases framed from the first base. Libraries came from the immunoSEQ multiplex PCR assay. A mixture of 60 forward primers for TCR Vbeta segments and 13 reverse primers for TCR Jbeta segments was used in the multiplex PCR. The CDR3 region of rearranged TCR beta genes was amplified from genomic DNA with a multiplex PCR assay. The amplified TCR beta libraries were sequenced on the Illumina HiSeq System as 87-base-pair reads. The published analysis was carried out like this. In a later analysis, roughly 80 million unique TCR beta chains were counted across the roughly 670 repertoires, and about 10 million of these chains were shared by at least two donors. Raw reads were error-corrected and collapsed into unique sequences with a nearest-neighbor algorithm that merged closely related sequences to remove PCR and sequencing errors. To assign V, D and J gene segments, CDR3 sequences were aligned to IMGT reference sequences. For a sequence to be retained, a match of at least six nucleotides was required to both a V gene segment and a J gene segment. Rearrangements were classified as productive when the CDR3 lacked stop codons and remained in frame with V and J, and all other rearrangements were classified as non-productive. Following IMGT convention, CDR3 was defined as the stretch from the second conserved V-encoded cysteine to the conserved J-encoded phenylalanine. The earlier analysis of 450 to 750 of the donors excluded any sequence lacking an unambiguous match to a single V gene segment. An earlier analysis of 587 of the donors classified V segments as functional when productive rearrangements were above 56.7% and as segregating when the standard deviation between donors was above 5%. A statistical classification framework was built for diagnosing cytomegalovirus status from the catalog of TCR beta chain sequences. In a later analysis, TCR nucleotide sequences were compared against IMGT/GENE-DB human TR gene sequences so that V and J genes could be assigned. The TCRdist pipeline was used in a later analysis to assign CDR3 sequences and most-parsimonious VDJ recombination scenarios. In a later analysis, every TCR beta chain was defined by the combination of its CDR3 amino acid sequence and its V-gene family, and reads without a unique V-gene family were dropped. As a way to deal with suspected cross-contamination and a sequencing artifact, a later analysis dropped 592 nucleotide sequences that were highly shared and had low generation probability. In a later analysis, a clonal expansion index was calculated for each public chain from normalized within-repertoire ranks of inferred template counts. Generation probabilities in a later analysis came from a VDJ recombination model fitted to out-of-frame rearrangements, and those results were checked against IGoR. In a later analysis, TCR-TCR, TCR-HLA and TCR-CMV co-occurrence was scored with hypergeometric tests, and a repertoire-size bias correction was applied to TCR pairs. To estimate false discovery rates, a later analysis permuted the HLA or CMV assignments 20 times. In a later analysis, co-occurring TCRs were grouped with DBSCAN, and TCRdist sequence similarity was added when clustering was performed within HLA-allele-positive subsets. Co-occurrence clustering excluded repertoires with fewer than 30,000 or more than 120,000 public chains, plus five with anomalous nucleotide sharing. TCRdb took over this immuneACCESS table, retaining in-frame rearrangements with V and J assigned. Such tables are incomplete; in checked studies, under half of the missing clones stem from an unresolved V gene, and the remainder is unexplained. That table gives V, J and clone size, and the DNA gave D and trimming. This sample is represented by 150,000 or so clones; 60% to 80% of them were singletons. The ten biggest clones cover approximately 3.8% of the sample.

The sequenced material came from PBMCs. This clonotype originated in a male donor in good health and CMV-seronegative. This chain is built from TRBV28 and TRBJ2-5; TRBD2 agrees with 10 junctional bases. The CDR3 amino acid sequence is: CASSLPGLAAQETQYF. The DNA sequence follows: TGTGCCAGCAGTCTGCCAGGACTAGCGGCCCAAGAGACCCAGTACTTC.